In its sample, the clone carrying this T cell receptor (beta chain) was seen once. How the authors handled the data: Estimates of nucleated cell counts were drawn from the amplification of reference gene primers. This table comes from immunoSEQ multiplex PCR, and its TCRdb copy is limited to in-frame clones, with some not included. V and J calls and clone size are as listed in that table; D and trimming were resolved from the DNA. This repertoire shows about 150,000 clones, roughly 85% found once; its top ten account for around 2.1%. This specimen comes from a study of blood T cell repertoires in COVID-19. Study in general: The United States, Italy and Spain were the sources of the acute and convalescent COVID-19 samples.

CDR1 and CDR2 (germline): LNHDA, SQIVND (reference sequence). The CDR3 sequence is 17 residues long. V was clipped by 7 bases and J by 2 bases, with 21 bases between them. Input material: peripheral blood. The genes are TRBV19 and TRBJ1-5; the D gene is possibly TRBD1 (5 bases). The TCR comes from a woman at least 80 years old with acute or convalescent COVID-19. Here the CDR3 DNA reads TGTGCCAGTATTTCTAGGGGTGCGGCGAGCGGCAATCAGCCCCAGCATTTT. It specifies CASISRGAASGNQPQHF.